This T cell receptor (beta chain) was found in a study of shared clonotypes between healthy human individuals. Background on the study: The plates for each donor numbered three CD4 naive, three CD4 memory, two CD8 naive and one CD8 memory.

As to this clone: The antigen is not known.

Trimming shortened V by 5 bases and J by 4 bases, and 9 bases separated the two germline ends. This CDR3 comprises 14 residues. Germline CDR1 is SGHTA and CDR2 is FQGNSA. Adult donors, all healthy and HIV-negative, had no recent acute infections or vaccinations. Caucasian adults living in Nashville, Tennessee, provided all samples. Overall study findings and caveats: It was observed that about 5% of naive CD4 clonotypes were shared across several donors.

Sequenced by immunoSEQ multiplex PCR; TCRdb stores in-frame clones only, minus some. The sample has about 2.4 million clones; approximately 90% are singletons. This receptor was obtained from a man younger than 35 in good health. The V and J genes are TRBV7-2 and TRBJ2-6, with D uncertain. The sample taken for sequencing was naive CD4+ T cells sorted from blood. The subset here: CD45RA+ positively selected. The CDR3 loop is CASSAAIGANVLTF. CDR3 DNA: TGTGCCAGCAGCGCCGCGATAGGGGCCAACGTCCTGACTTTC.